A single sample is the source of the 9 T cell receptor beta chains below, sequenced in a study of cytomegalovirus exposure and HLA in healthy donors. PCR amplification relied on 60 Vbeta primers (plus 13 Jbeta primers). The assay was immunoSEQ multiplex PCR, and TCRdb's table has in-frame clones only and misses some. Here the sample spans about 140,000 clones, over 75% being singletons. The sequencing sample was made of PBMCs. These receptor sequences come from a man in his forties in good health and CMV-seronegative.

The chain links TRBV5-4 to TRBJ2-7; the match to TRBD2 covers 16 bases. V shed 3 bases and J 7 bases; nucleotides not matched to a gene: 1. Germline V gene lookup returns CDR1 SGHNT and CDR2 YYREEE (reference sequence). The CDR3 sequence is 14 residues long. CDR3 nucleotides: TGTGCCAGCAGCTCGGGACTAGCGGGAGGGGAGCAGTACTTC. It is translated as CASSSGLAGGEQYF. Variable domain in full (rest from reference TRBV5-4 and TRBJ2-7): ETGVTQSPTHLIKTRGQQVTLRCSSQSGHNTVSWYQQALGQGPQFIFQYYREEENGRGNFPPRFSGLQFPNYSSELNVNALELDDSALYLCASSSGLAGGEQYFGPGTRLTVT.

This clone was counted only a few times. V is TRBV2 and J is TRBJ2-7; TRBD1 agrees at 8 bases. The V gene end was trimmed by 2 bases and the J gene end by 4 bases; junction bases not matched to a gene: 7. Germline V gene lookup returns CDR1 SNHLY and CDR2 FYNNEI. The CDR3 is 15 residues long. CDR3 loop: CASSEIIQGAYEQYF. Written as DNA, the CDR3 is TGTGCCAGCAGTGAAATTATTCAGGGGGCGTACGAGCAGTACTTC.

The V and J genes are TRBV2 and TRBJ1-5, with D maybe TRBD1 (5 bases). Germline CDR1 is SNHLY and CDR2 is FYNNEI. Trimming took off 7 bases at V and 4 bases at J, with 14 bases between the two ends. This CDR3 comprises 14 residues. CDR3 nucleotide sequence: TGTGCCAGCACAAGAGACAGCGAGAATCAGCCCCAGCATTTT. It encodes CASTRDSENQPQHF.

In this sample, this clone turned up a few times. The V and J genes are TRBV5-1 and TRBJ2-3; a possible D gene is TRBD1 (6 bases). Trimming removed 5 bases at V and 4 bases at J, with 14 bases between. The CDR3 loop spans 14 amino acids. Germline V gene data show CDR1 as SGHRS and CDR2 as YFSETQ. CDR3 region: CASSLSGVPDTQYF. As DNA, the CDR3 is TGCGCCAGCAGTCTTTCAGGGGTACCAGATACGCAGTATTTT.

The CDR3: CAIKGQGSPDEQFF. The CDR3 DNA is TGTGCCATCAAGGGACAGGGGAGTCCCGATGAGCAGTTCTTC. The chain combines TRBV10-3 with TRBJ2-1; 10 nucleotides match TRBD1. CDR1 and CDR2 (germline): ENHRY, SYGVKD. The CDR3 loop spans 14 amino acids. After removal of 7 bases from V and 8 bases from J, the junction contained 8 bases not matched to a gene.

The chain combines TRBV21-1 with TRBJ2-3; the table gives TRBD1 as D, unverified against the DNA. TRBV21-1 constitutes a pseudogene. The CDR3 is made up of 17 amino acids. CDR3 region: CASSTHWTQGRTDTQYF. The DNA of the CDR3 is TGTGCCAGCAGCACCCACTGGACCCAGGGGCGCACAGATACGCAGTATTTT.

The rearrangement joins TRBV7-2 to TRBJ1-1, with TRBD1 identical over 7 bases. Trimming cost V 6 bases and J 1 base; bases outside gene matches: 8. CDR3 length equals 15 residues. Looked up from germline, CDR1 is SGHTA and CDR2 is FQGNSA. The CDR3 nucleotides are TGTGCCAGCAGTCGATCAGACAGGGAGAACACTGAAGCTTTCTTT. Translation: CASSRSDRENTEAFF.

The chain is built from TRBV6-1 and TRBJ2-3; 10 bases are a match to TRBD1. The CDR3 contains 15 residues. The V and J ends lost 5 bases and 6 bases, in that order; junction bases with no gene match: 8. The germline V gene has CDR1 MNHNS and CDR2 SASEGT. The CDR3 bases are TGTGCCAGCAGTAAGGACAGGGGGGGTCAGGATACGCAGTATTTT. It translates to CASSKDRGGQDTQYF.

The CDR3 spells CASSQSRGTDTQYF. CDR3 nucleotides: TGTGCCAGCAGCCAGAGCAGGGGCACAGATACGCAGTATTTT. The chain links TRBV6-5 to TRBJ2-3; D possibly corresponds to TRBD1 (5 bases). CDR1 and CDR2 (germline): MNHEY, SVGAGI. The CDR3 runs 14 residues. With 6 bases removed from V and 1 base from J, the gap between germline ends came to 11 bases.